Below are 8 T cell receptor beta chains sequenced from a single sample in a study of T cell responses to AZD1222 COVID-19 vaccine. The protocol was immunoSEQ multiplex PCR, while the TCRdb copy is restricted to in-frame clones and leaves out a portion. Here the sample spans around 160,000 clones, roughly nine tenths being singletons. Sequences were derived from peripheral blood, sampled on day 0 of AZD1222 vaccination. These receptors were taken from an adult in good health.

The CDR3 DNA reads TGTGCCAGCAGCTTAGTGCTGGGAATCACAGATACGCAGTATTTT. Its protein product is CASSLVLGITDTQYF. This chain links TRBV11-2 with TRBJ2-3, with no clear D. This CDR3 comprises 15 residues. Per germline, CDR1 SGHAT and CDR2 FQNNGV. Trimming stripped 1 base from V and 2 bases from J, with 10 bases between.

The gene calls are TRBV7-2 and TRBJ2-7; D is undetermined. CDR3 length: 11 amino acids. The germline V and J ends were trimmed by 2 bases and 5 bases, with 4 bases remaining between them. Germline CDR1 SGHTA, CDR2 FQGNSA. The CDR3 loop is CASSLLDEQYF. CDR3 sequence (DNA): TGTGCCAGCAGCTTACTGGACGAGCAGTACTTC.

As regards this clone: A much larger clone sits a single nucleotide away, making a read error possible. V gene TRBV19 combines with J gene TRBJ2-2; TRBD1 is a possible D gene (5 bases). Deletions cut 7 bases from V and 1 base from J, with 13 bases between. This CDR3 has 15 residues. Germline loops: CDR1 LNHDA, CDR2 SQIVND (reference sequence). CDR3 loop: CASIIGEQNTGELFF. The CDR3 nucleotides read TGTGCCAGTATCATAGGGGAACAGAACACCGGGGAGCTGTTTTTT.

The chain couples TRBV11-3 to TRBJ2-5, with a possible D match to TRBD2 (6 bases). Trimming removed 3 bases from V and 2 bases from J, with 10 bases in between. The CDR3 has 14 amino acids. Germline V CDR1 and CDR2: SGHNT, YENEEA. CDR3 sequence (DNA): TGTGCCAGCAGCTTTCGGGACTCACAAGAGACCCAGTACTTC. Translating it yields CASSFRDSQETQYF.

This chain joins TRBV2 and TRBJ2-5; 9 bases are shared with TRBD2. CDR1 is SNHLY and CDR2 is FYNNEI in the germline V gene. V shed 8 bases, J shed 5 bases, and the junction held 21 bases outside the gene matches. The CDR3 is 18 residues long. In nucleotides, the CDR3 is TGTGCCAGCGGGAACAGCTTACCGGCGGGACTAGCTGTGGAGACCCAGTACTTC. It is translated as CASGNSLPAGLAVETQYF.

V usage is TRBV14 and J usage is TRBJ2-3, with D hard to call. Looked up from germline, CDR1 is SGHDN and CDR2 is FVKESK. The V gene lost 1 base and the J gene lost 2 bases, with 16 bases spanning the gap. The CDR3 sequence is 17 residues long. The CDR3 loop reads CASSQVTAPTFTDTQYF. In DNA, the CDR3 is TGTGCCAGCAGCCAAGTTACGGCGCCGACCTTCACAGATACGCAGTATTTT. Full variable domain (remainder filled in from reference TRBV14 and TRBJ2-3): EAGVTQFPSHSVIEKGQTVTLRCDPISGHDNLYWYRRVMGKEIKFLLHFVKESKQDESGMPNNRFLAERTGGTYSTLKVQPAELEDSGVYFCASSQVTAPTFTDTQYFGPGTRLTVL.

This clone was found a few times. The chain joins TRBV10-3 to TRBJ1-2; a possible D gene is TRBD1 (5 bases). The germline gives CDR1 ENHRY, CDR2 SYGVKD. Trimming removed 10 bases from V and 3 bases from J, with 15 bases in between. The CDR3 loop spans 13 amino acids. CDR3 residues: CANSQGGDYGYTF. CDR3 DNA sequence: TGTGCCAACAGCCAGGGAGGGGACTATGGCTACACCTTC.

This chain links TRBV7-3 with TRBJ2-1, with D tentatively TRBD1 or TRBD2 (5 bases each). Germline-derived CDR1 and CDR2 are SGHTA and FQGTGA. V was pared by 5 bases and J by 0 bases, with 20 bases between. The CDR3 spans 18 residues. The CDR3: CASSGTETLYSSYNEQFF. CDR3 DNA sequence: TGTGCCAGCAGCGGGACGGAGACCCTTTACAGCTCCTACAATGAGCAGTTCTTC.